Listed here are 5 T cell receptor beta chains from one sample, sequenced in a study of graft-versus-host responses after intestinal transplantation. The assay was immunoSEQ multiplex PCR, and TCRdb's table has in-frame clones only and misses some. The data show 80,000 to 90,000 clones, with under 90% seen just once and 0.095% to 0.11% held by the top ten. No antigens are known for them. Sample: unstimulated CD4+ T cells sorted from spleen or lymph node cells, taken before intestinal transplant. The receptors come from a human donor who received an intestinal transplant.

The chain has TRBV5-4 and TRBJ2-3; 7 bases match TRBD2. Germline CDR1 is SGHNT and CDR2 is YYREEE (reference sequence). The CDR3 runs to 15 residues. After removal of 4 bases from V and 3 bases from J, the junction contained 8 bases not matched to a gene. The CDR3 DNA sequence: TGTGCCAGCAGCCCCGGACTAGTGGGTACAGATACGCAGTATTTT. The encoded protein is CASSPGLVGTDTQYF.

The chain uses TRBV4-1 and TRBJ2-1; 8 bases are a match to TRBD2. The CDR3 consists of 18 residues. The germline CDR1 and CDR2 sequences are MGHRA and YSYEKL. Trimming removed 4 bases from V and 7 bases from J; junction bases left unmatched: 18. The CDR3 is CASSRHGGQSRGGNEQFF. DNA of the CDR3: TGCGCCAGCAGCCGCCATGGGGGGCAGTCCCGCGGGGGGAATGAGCAGTTCTTC.

This clone was recorded once. V and J are TRBV7-2 and TRBJ2-7; 10 positions agree with TRBD2. Trimming at V came to 5 bases and at J to 1 base, leaving 2 bases not matched to a gene. Germline CDR1 reads SGHTA; CDR2 reads FQGNSA. The CDR3 covers 14 residues. As DNA, the CDR3 is TGTGCCAGCAGCCTTAGCGGGGGGTCCTACGAGCAGTACTTC. Translation: CASSLSGGSYEQYF.

This clone showed up just once. The chain is built from TRBV13 and TRBJ2-3; maybe TRBD2 (6 bases). The length of the CDR3 is 13 residues. V lost 3 bases and J 4 bases, leaving 8 bases between the germline ends. Germline-derived CDR1 and CDR2 are PRHDT and FYEKMQ (reference sequence). In nucleotides, the CDR3 is TGTGCCAGCAGCTTCCGGGAGCCAGATACGCAGTATTTT. This gives the protein CASSFREPDTQYF.

V usage is TRBV28 and J usage is TRBJ1-2, with D possibly matching TRBD1 (5 bases). The germline V gene has CDR1 MDHEN and CDR2 SYDVKM. The CDR3 consists of 12 residues. V shed 0 bases and J shed 6 bases, with 5 bases lying between them. CDR3 sequence reads: CASSLWGHGYTF. DNA of the CDR3: TGTGCCAGCAGTTTATGGGGGCATGGCTACACCTTC.